This paragraph reports one TCR beta chain. The entry originates in a study of blood T cell repertoires in COVID-19. Turning to the study itself: The United States, Italy and Spain supplied acute and convalescent COVID-19 samples. Sources were T cells, B-cell-depleted T cells, or PBMCs; the material itself was cDNA or gDNA.

The protocol was immunoSEQ multiplex PCR, while the TCRdb copy is restricted to in-frame clones and leaves out a portion. Among tens of thousands of clones listed, about 90% were seen once. The germline CDR1 and CDR2 sequences are MNHEY and SVGEGT. V dropped 2 bases and J dropped 4 bases, with 12 bases sitting between them. CDR3 length: 15 residues. Sequenced input: peripheral blood. This TCR came from a woman aged 80 or older with active COVID-19. The chain links TRBV6-2 or TRBV6-3 to TRBJ2-1; D is undetermined. Here the CDR3 DNA reads TGTGCCAGCAGTTACGAGGATAATAGGTACAATGAGCAGTTCTTC. Amino acid sequence: CASSYEDNRYNEQFF.